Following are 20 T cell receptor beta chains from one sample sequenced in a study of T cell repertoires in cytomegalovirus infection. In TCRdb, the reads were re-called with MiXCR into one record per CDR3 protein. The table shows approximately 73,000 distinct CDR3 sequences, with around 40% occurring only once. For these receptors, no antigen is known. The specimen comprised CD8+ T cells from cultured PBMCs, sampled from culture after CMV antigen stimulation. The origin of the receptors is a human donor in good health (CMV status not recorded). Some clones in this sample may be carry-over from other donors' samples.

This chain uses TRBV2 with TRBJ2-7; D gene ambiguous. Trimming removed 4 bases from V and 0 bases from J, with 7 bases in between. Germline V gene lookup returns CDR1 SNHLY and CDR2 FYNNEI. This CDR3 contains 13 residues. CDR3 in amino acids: CASSAGSSYEQYF. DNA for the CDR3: TGTGCCAGCAGTGCTGGTTCCTCCTACGAGCAGTACTTC.

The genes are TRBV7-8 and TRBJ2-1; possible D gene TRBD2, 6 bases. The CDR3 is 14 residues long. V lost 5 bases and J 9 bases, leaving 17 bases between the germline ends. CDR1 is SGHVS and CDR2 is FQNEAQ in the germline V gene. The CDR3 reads CASSETTSSVEQFF. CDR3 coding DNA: TGTGCCAGCAGCGAGACGACTAGTTCTGTTGAGCAGTTCTTC.

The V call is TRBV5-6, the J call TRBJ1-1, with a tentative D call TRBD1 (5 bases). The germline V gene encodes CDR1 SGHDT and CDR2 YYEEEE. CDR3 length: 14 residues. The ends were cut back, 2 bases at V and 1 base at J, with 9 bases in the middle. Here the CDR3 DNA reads TGTGCCAGCAGCTTCCCAACAGGGAACACTGAAGCTTTCTTT. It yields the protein CASSFPTGNTEAFF.

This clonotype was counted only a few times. CDR3 coding DNA: TGTGCCAGCAGCTTCAGGGGCGACAATCAGCCCCAGCATTTT. It specifies CASSFRGDNQPQHF. The gene calls are TRBV5-4 and TRBJ1-5, with D possibly being TRBD1 (6 bases). Trimming cost V 2 bases and J 3 bases, with 9 bases left between them. The CDR3 is 14 amino acids. The germline gives CDR1 SGHNT, CDR2 YYREEE (reference sequence).

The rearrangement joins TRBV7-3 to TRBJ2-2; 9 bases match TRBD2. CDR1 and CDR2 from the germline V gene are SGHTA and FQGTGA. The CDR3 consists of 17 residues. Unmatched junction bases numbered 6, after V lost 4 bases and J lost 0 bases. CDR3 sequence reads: CASSWLAGETNTGELFF. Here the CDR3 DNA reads TGTGCCAGCAGCTGGTTAGCGGGAGAAACGAACACCGGGGAGCTGTTTTTT.

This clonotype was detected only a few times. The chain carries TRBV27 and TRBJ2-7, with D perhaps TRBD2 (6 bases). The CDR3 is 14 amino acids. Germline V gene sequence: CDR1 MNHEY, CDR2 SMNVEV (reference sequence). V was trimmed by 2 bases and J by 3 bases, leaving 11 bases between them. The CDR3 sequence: CASSLGGTIYEQYF. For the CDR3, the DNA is TGTGCCAGCAGTTTAGGGGGGACCATCTACGAGCAGTACTTC.

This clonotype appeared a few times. CDR3 nucleotide sequence: TGTGCCAGCAGTTACTGGGCAGGGACTGGTGGCTACACCTTC. It specifies CASSYWAGTGGYTF. The gene calls are TRBV6-5 and TRBJ1-2; D perhaps matches TRBD1 (5 bases). Germline V lookup: CDR1 MNHEY, CDR2 SVGAGI. Trimming removed 1 base from V and 7 bases from J, with 13 bases in between. The CDR3 runs 14 residues.

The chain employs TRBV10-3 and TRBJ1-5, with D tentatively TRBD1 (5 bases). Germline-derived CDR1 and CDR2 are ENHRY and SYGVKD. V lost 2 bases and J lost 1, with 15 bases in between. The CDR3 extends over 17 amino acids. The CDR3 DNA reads TGTGCCATCAGTGAGCCCCGGGCAGGGCACAGCAATCAGCCCCAGCATTTT. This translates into CAISEPRAGHSNQPQHF.

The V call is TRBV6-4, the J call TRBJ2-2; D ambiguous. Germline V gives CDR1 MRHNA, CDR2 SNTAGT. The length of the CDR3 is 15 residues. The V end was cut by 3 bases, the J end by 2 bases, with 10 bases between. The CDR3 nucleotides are TGTGCCAGCAGTGAAAGGCCCGTTAACACCGGGGAGCTGTTTTTT. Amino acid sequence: CASSERPVNTGELFF.

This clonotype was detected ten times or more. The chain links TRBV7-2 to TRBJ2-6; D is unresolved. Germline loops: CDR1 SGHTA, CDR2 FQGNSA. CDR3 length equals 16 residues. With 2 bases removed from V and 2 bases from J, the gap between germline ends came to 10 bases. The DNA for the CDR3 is TGTGCCAGCAGCTTAAACCCTGGCCCTGGGGCCAACGTCCTGACTTTC. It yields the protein CASSLNPGPGANVLTF. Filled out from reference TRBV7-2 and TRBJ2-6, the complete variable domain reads GAGVSQSPSNKVTEKGKDVELRCDPISGHTALYWYRQSLGQGLEFLIYFQGNSAPDKSGLPSDRFSAERTGGSVSTLTIQRTQQEDSAVYLCASSLNPGPGANVLTFGAGSRLTVL.

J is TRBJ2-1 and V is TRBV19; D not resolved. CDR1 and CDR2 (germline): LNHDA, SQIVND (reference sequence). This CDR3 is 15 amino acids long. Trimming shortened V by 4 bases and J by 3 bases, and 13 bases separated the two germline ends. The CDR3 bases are TGTGCCAGTAGTACTCTCCTGGACCGCTACAATGAGCAGTTCTTC. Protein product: CASSTLLDRYNEQFF. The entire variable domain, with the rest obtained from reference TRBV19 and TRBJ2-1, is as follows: DGGITQSPKYLFRKEGQNVTLSCEQNLNHDAMYWYRQDPGQGLRLIYYSQIVNDFQKGDIAEGYSVSREKKESFPLTVTSAQKNPTAFYLCASSTLLDRYNEQFFGPGTRLTVL.

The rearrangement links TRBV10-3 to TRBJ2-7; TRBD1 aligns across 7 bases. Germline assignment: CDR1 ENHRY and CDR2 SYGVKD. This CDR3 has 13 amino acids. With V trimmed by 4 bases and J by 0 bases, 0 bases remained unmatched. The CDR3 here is CAISGDSSYEQYF. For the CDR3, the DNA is TGTGCCATCAGTGGGGACAGCTCCTACGAGCAGTACTTC.

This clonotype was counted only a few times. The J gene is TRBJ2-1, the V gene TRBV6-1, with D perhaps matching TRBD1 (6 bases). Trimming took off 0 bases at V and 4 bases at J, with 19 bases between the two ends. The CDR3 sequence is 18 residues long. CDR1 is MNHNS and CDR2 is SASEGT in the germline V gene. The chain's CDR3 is CASSEAGQGRPWYNEQFF. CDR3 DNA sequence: TGTGCCAGCAGTGAAGCGGGGCAGGGGCGCCCATGGTACAATGAGCAGTTCTTC.

The CDR3 loop is CSSGGTSHNNEQFF. The DNA for the CDR3 is TGCAGCTCCGGCGGGACGAGCCATAACAATGAGCAGTTCTTC. The chain uses TRBV29-1 and TRBJ2-1, with a tentative D call TRBD2 (6 bases). The CDR3 runs 14 residues. Trimming left V 8 bases short and J 5 bases short, with 19 bases between. Germline V gives CDR1 SQVTM, CDR2 ANQGSEA.

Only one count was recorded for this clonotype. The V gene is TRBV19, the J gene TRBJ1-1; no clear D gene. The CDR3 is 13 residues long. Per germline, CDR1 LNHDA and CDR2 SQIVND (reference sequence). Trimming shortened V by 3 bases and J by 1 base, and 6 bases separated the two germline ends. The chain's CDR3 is CASSMSGNTEAFF. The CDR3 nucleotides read TGTGCCAGTAGTATGTCGGGGAACACTGAAGCTTTCTTT.

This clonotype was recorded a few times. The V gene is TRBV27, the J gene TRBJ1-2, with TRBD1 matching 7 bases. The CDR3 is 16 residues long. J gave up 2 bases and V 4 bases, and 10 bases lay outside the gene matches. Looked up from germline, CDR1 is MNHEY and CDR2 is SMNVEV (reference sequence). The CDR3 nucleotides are TGTGCCAGCAGTTCAGGGTCCAGGGGGGCAAACTATGGCTACACCTTC. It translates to CASSSGSRGANYGYTF.

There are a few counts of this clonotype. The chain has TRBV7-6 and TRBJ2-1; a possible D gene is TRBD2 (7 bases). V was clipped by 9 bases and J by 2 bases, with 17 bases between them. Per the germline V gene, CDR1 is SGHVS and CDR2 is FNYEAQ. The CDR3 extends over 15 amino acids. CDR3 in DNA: TGTGCCAGTAACCAGGGGCGGGGGACCTACAATGAGCAGTTCTTC. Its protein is CASNQGRGTYNEQFF.

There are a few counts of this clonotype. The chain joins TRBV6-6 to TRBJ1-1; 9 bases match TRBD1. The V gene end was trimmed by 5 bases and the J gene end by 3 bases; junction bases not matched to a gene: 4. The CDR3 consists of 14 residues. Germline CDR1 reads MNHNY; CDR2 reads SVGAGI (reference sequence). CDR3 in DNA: TGTGCCAGCAGTCCCGGGACAGGGTACACTGAAGCTTTCTTT. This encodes CASSPGTGYTEAFF.

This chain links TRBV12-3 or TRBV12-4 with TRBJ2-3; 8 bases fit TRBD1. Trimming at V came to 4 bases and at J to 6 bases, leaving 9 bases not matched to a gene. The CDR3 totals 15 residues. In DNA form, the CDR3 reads TGTGCCAGCAGTTCCAGGGGGCGCGGGGTCGATACGCAGTATTTT. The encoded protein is CASSSRGRGVDTQYF.

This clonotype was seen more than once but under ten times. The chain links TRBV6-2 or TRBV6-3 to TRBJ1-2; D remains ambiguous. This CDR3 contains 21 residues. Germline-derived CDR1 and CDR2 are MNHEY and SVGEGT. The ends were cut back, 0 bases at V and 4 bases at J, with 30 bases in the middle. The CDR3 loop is CASSYSSGLWMDLSDGYGYTF. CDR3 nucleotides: TGTGCCAGCAGTTACTCGAGCGGACTTTGGATGGACCTCTCCGACGGCTATGGCTACACCTTC.